A few counts support the clone carrying this TCR beta chain. As to time point: sample taken at primary tumor resection. Material for sequencing was whole RNA from tumor, nontumor lung or frozen PBMC, left unsorted. The donors comprised around 76 untreated early-stage non-small cell lung cancer patients. TCRdb analysed the 5' RACE reads with MiXCR anew, one entry per CDR3 protein. The sample records about 85,000 distinct CDR3 sequences, more than 15% being singletons. This entry belongs to a study of spatial heterogeneity in lung cancer. Study-wide context: Every unique TCR and UMI combination, on average, appeared more than ten times in raw reads.

In germline, CDR1 is KGHSH, CDR2 LQKENI. With 2 bases removed from V and 3 bases from J, the gap between germline ends came to 7 bases. The CDR3 loop spans 14 amino acids. Sequenced material: PBMCs, taken at surgery. This sequence joins TRBV18 and TRBJ2-2, with a tentative D call TRBD2 (5 bases). This clonotype was sampled from a male donor with early-stage non-small cell lung cancer. DNA of the CDR3: TGTGCCAGCTCACCAAGGCGGGACACCGGGGAGCTGTTTTTT. Amino acid sequence: CASSPRRDTGELFF.